This section outlines one T cell receptor beta chain sequence together with its context. These data originate in a study of T-cell reconstitution after alpha-beta-depleted transplantation in children. Trimming removed 4 bases at V and 1 base at J, with 12 bases between. The germline V gene encodes CDR1 SGHRS and CDR2 YFSETQ. This CDR3 is 15 amino acids long. The library targeted TCRbeta and was prepared with unique molecular identifiers. One entry per CDR3 protein, called by TCRdb with MiXCR from the PCR reads. The sample contains around 380,000 distinct CDR3 sequences, about a tenth of which appear only once.

This TCR came from a human donor who donated a stem cell graft to a child with acute myeloid leukemia. This specimen consisted of PBMCs from the stem cell graft donor, obtained from the stem cell graft. V usage is TRBV5-1 and J usage is TRBJ2-1; D unresolved. Here the CDR3 reads CASSQVGDSYNEQFF. In nucleotides, the CDR3 is TGCGCCAGCAGCCAGGTCGGTGATTCCTACAATGAGCAGTTCTTC. Based on the CDR3 plus reference TRBV5-1 and TRBJ2-1, the full variable domain is KAGVTQTPRYLIKTRGQQVTLSCSPISGHRSVSWYQQTPGQGLQFLFEYFSETQRNKGNFPGRFSGRQFSNSRSEMNVSTLELGDSALYLCASSQVGDSYNEQFFGPGTRLTVL.